This record covers a single T cell receptor beta chain. Antigen unknown. Germline values: CDR1 MNHNS, CDR2 SASEGT. The CDR3 contains 13 residues. V lost 6 bases, J lost 5 bases, and 4 bases stayed unmatched. This record belongs to a study of shared clonotypes between healthy human individuals. Study results and limitations: An effect of sequencing depth on clonotype sharing among donors was expected.

The table came from immunoSEQ multiplex PCR; TCRdb's copy has only in-frame clones and leaves some out. There are roughly 2.6 million clones in the sample; approximately 90% occur only once, and around 0.14% lies in the top ten. The sequence was collected from a man between 18 and 35 years old in good health. The sample taken for sequencing was naive CD4+ T cells sorted from blood. Subset here: CD45RA+ positively selected. The rearrangement uses TRBV6-1 and TRBJ2-5; 9 positions agree with TRBD1. The CDR3 sequence is CASRRQGGETQYF. CDR3 DNA sequence: TGTGCCAGCAGACGACAGGGGGGGGAGACCCAGTACTTC.